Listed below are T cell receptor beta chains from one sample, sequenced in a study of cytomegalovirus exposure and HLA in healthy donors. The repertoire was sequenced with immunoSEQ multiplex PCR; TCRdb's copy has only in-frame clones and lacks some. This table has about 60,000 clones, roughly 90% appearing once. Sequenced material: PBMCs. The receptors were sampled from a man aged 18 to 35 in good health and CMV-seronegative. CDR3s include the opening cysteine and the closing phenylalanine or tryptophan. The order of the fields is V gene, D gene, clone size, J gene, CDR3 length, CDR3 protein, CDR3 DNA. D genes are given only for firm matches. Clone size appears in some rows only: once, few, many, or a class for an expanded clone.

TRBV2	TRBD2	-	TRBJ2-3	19	CASSQDVRTSGSDTDTQYF	TGTGCCAGCAGCCAGGACGTTCGGACTAGCGGGAGTGACACAGATACGCAGTATTTT
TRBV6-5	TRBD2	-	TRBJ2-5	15	CASTQASGFGETQYF	TGTGCCAGCACCCAGGCTAGCGGGTTTGGGGAGACCCAGTACTTC
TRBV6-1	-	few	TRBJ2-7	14	CASYERGNSYEQYF	TGTGCCAGCTACGAAAGGGGCAACTCCTACGAGCAGTACTTC
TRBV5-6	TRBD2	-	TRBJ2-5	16	CASSRLAGERIETQYF	TGTGCCAGCAGCCGACTAGCGGGAGAGAGGATAGAGACCCAGTACTTC
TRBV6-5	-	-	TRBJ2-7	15	CASSYTGQPSYEQYF	TGTGCCAGCAGTTACACGGGACAACCCTCCTACGAGCAGTACTTC
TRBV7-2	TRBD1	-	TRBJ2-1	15	CASSLAGTANNEQFF	TGTGCCAGCAGCTTAGCCGGGACAGCAAACAATGAGCAGTTCTTC
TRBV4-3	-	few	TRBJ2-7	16	CASSQVASDSSYEQYF	TGCGCCAGCAGCCAAGTGGCGAGCGACAGCTCCTACGAGCAGTACTTC
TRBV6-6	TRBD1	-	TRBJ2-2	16	CASSRTGHWGTGELFF	TGTGCCAGCAGTAGGACAGGGCATTGGGGGACCGGGGAGCTGTTTTTT
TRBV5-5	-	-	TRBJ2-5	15	CASSLYSSREETQYF	TGTGCCAGCAGCTTGTATTCTTCCAGGGAAGAGACCCAGTACTTC
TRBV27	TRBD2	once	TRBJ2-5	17	CASSSSHGGATKETQYF	TGTGCCAGCAGTTCCAGCCACGGGGGGGCTACAAAAGAGACCCAGTACTTC
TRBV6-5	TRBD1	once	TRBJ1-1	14	CASRLQGANTEAFF	TGTGCCAGCAGATTACAGGGGGCTAACACTGAAGCTTTCTTT
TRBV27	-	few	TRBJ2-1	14	CASSPRSSYNEQFF	TGTGCCAGCAGTCCCAGAAGCTCCTACAATGAGCAGTTCTTC
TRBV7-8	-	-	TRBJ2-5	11	CAREVRETQYF	TGTGCCAGGGAGGTTCGGGAGACCCAGTACTTC
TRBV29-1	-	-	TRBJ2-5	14	CSVEQGWFSGTQYF	TGCAGCGTTGAACAGGGCTGGTTTAGCGGGACCCAGTACTTC
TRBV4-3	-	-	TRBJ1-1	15	CASSPTSPSDTEAFF	TGCGCCAGCAGCCCAACGAGTCCCTCGGACACTGAAGCTTTCTTT
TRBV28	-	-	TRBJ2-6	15	CATLQGDSGANVLTF	TGTGCCACCCTACAGGGAGACTCTGGGGCCAACGTCCTGACTTTC
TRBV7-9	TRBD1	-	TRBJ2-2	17	CASSLATGQSRAGELFF	TGTGCCAGCAGCTTAGCTACGGGACAGTCCCGAGCCGGGGAGCTGTTTTTT
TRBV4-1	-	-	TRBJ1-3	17	CASSQDGALGLGNTIYF	TGCGCCAGCAGCCAAGATGGGGCCTTGGGCCTCGGAAACACCATATATTTT
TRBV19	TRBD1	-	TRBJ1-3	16	CASSKRQGVSGNTIYF	TGTGCCAGTAGTAAACGACAGGGCGTCTCTGGAAACACCATATATTTT
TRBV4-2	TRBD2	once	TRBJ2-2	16	CASSQASGRDTGELFF	TGTGCCAGCAGCCAAGCTAGCGGGAGGGACACCGGGGAGCTGTTTTTT
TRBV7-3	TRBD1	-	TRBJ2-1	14	CASSPTGIYSEQFF	TGTGCCAGCAGCCCGACAGGGATCTATAGTGAGCAGTTCTTC
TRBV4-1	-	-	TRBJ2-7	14	CASSQEGQAYEQYF	TGCGCCAGCAGCCAAGAGGGCCAAGCTTACGAGCAGTACTTC
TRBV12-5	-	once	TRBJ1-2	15	CASGLVPSPTYGYTF	TGTGCTAGTGGTTTGGTACCTAGCCCGACGTATGGCTACACCTTC
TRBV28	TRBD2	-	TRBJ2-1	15	CASSLAGGPGNEQFF	TGTGCCAGCAGCCTAGCGGGAGGGCCGGGAAATGAGCAGTTCTTC
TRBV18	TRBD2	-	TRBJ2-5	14	CASSEARGGKTQYF	TGTGCCAGCTCTGAGGCCCGGGGGGGAAAGACCCAGTACTTC
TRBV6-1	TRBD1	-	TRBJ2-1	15	CATFTGAFSYNEQFF	TGTGCCACGTTCACAGGGGCCTTCTCCTACAATGAGCAGTTCTTC
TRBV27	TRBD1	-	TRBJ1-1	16	CASSTGTVRMNTEAFF	TGTGCCAGCAGTACCGGGACAGTACGTATGAACACTGAAGCTTTCTTT
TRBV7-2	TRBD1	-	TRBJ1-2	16	CASSLLTGTGLYGYTF	TGTGCCAGCAGCTTACTAACAGGGACAGGGTTATATGGCTACACCTTC
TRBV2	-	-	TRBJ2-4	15	CASSEASGHKNIQYF	TGTGCCAGCAGTGAAGCATCAGGGCACAAAAACATTCAGTACTTC
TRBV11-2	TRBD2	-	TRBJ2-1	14	CASSSASGRNEQFF	TGTGCCAGCAGCTCGGCTAGCGGGAGGAATGAGCAGTTCTTC
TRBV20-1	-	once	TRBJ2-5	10	CSAWLETQYF	TGCAGTGCGTGGCTGGAGACCCAGTACTTC
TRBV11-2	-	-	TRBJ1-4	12	CASSLVGEKLFF	TGTGCCAGCAGCTTAGTGGGCGAAAAACTGTTTTTT
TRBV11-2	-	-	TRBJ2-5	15	CASSSHMTVEETQYF	TGTGCCAGCAGCTCACATATGACGGTGGAGGAGACCCAGTACTTC
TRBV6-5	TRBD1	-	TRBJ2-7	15	CASSPGTGWAHEQYF	TGTGCCAGCAGTCCCGGGACAGGGTGGGCTCACGAGCAGTACTTC
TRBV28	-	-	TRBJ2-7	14	CASQLGWGTYEQYF	TGTGCCAGCCAGTTAGGTTGGGGGACTTACGAGCAGTACTTC
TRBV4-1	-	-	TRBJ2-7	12	CASSQDLREQYF	TGCGCCAGCAGCCAAGATTTGCGGGAGCAGTACTTC
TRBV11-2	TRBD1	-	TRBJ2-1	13	CASSLDRGQLEFF	TGTGCCAGCAGCTTGGACAGGGGGCAACTTGAGTTCTTC
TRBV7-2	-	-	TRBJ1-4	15	CASSLGTITNEKLFF	TGTGCCAGCAGCTTAGGGACAATAACTAATGAAAAACTGTTTTTT
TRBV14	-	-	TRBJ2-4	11	CASSQANIQYF	TGTGCCAGCAGCCAAGCGAACATTCAGTACTTC
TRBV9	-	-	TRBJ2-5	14	CASSVTGFWETQYF	TGTGCCAGCAGCGTTACAGGGTTCTGGGAGACCCAGTACTTC
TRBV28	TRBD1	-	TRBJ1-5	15	CASSPRTGSYQPQHF	TGTGCCAGCAGTCCAAGGACAGGGTCATATCAGCCCCAGCATTTT
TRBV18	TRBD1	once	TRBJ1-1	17	CASSPGTGAGVGTEAFF	TGTGCCAGCTCACCAGGGACAGGGGCGGGTGTTGGCACTGAAGCTTTCTTT
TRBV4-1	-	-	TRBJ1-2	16	CASSQKETGTPYGYTF	TGCGCCAGCAGCCAAAAGGAGACCGGGACACCATATGGCTACACCTTC
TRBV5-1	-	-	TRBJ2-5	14	CASSLGLFQETQYF	TGCGCCAGCAGCTTGGGACTTTTTCAAGAGACCCAGTACTTC
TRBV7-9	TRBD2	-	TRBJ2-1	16	CASLRLAGMMYNEQFF	TGTGCCAGCTTACGACTAGCGGGGATGATGTACAATGAGCAGTTCTTC
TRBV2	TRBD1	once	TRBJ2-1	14	CASSYRQGGDEQFF	TGTGCCAGCAGTTATAGACAGGGGGGCGATGAGCAGTTCTTC
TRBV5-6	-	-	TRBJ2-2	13	CASSSISTGELFF	TGTGCCAGCAGCTCAATTAGCACCGGGGAGCTGTTTTTT
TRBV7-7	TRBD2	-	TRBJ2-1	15	CASSLGSGRFNEQFF	TGTGCTAGCAGCTTAGGGAGCGGGAGGTTCAATGAGCAGTTCTTC
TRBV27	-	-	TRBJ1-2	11	CASRGGNGYTF	TGTGCCAGTAGGGGAGGTAATGGCTACACCTTC